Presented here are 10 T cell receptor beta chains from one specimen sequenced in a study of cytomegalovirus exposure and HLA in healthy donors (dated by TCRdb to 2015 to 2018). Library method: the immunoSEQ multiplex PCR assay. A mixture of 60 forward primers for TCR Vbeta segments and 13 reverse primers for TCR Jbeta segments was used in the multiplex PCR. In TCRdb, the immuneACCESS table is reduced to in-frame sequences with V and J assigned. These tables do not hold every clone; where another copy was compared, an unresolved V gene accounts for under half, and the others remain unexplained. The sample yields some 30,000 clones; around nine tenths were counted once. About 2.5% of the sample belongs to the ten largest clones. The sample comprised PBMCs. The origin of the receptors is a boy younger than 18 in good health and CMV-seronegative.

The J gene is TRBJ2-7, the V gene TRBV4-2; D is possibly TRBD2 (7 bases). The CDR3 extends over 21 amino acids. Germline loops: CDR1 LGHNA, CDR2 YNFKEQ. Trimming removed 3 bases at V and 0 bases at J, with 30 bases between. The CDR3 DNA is TGTGCCAGCAGCCAGAATTACCCAAGGGGGGGGATAGGCCTAACCTCCTACGAGCAGTACTTC. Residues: CASSQNYPRGGIGLTSYEQYF.

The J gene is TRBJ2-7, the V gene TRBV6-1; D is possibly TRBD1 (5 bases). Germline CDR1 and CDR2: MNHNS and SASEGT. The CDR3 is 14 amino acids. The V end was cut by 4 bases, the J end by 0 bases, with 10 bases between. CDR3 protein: CASSAQESSYEQYF. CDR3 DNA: TGTGCCAGCAGTGCACAGGAGAGCTCCTACGAGCAGTACTTC.

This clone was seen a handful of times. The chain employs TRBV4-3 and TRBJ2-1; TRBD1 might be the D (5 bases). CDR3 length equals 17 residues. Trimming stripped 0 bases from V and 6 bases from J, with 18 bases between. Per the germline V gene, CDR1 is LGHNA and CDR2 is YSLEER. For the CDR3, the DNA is TGCGCCAGCAGCCAAGAGGAAGTAGGGGTAGGGTCCAATGAGCAGTTCTTC. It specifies CASSQEEVGVGSNEQFF.

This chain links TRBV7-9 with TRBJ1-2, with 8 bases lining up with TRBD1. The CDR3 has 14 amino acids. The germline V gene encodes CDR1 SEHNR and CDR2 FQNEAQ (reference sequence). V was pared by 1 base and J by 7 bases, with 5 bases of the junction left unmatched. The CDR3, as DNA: TGTGCCAGCAGCTTAGGAAGCAGGGGGCCTGGCTACACCTTC. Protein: CASSLGSRGPGYTF. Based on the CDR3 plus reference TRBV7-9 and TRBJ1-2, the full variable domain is DTGVSQNPRHKITKRGQNVTFRCDPISEHNRLYWYRQTLGQGPEFLTYFQNEAQLEKSRLLSDRFSAERPKGSFSTLEIQRTEQGDSAMYLCASSLGSRGPGYTFGSGTRLTVV.

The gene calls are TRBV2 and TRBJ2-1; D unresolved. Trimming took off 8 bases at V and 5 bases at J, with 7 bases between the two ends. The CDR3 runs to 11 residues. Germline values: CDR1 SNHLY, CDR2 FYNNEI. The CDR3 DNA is TGTGCCAGCCGTAGAAACAATGAGCAGTTCTTC. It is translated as CASRRNNEQFF.

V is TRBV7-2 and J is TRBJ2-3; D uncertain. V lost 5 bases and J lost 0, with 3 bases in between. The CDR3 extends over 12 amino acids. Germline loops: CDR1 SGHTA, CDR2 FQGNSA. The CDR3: CASSRSTDTQYF. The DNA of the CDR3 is TGTGCCAGCAGCCGGAGCACAGATACGCAGTATTTT.

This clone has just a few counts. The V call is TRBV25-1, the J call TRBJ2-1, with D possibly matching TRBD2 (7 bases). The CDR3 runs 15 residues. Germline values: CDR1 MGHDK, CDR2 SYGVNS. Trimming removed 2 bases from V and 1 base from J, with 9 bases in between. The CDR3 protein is CASSERGGSYNEQFF. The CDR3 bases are TGTGCCAGCAGTGAAAGGGGGGGGTCCTACAATGAGCAGTTCTTC.

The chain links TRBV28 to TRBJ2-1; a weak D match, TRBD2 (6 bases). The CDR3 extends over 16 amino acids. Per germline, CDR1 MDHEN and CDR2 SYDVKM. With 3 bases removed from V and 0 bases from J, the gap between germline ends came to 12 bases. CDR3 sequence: CASSLSGSGSYNEQFF. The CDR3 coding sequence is TGTGCCAGCAGTTTGAGCGGGTCGGGCTCCTACAATGAGCAGTTCTTC.

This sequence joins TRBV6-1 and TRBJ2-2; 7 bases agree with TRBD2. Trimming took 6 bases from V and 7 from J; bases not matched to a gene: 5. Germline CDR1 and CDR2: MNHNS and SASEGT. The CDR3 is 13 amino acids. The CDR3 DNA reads TGTGCCAGCAGGAGACTAGCTAGCGGGGAGCTGTTTTTT. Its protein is CASRRLASGELFF.

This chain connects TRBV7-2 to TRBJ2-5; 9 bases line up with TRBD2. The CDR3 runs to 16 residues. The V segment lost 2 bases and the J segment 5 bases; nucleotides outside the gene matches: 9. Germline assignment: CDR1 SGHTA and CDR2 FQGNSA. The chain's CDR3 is CASSLPLAGSRETQYF. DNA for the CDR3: TGTGCCAGCAGCTTACCCCTAGCGGGGTCCCGGGAGACCCAGTACTTC. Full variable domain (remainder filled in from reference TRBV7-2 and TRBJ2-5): GAGVSQSPSNKVTEKGKDVELRCDPISGHTALYWYRQSLGQGLEFLIYFQGNSAPDKSGLPSDRFSAERTGGSVSTLTIQRTQQEDSAVYLCASSLPLAGSRETQYFGPGTRLLVL.